The source of this T cell receptor beta chain is a study of T cell responses to AZD1222 COVID-19 vaccine. From germline, CDR1 is SGDLS and CDR2 YYNGEE. This CDR3 has 17 amino acids. Deletions cut 0 bases from V and 2 bases from J, with 15 bases between. Profiling relied on immunoSEQ multiplex PCR, and the TCRdb table lists in-frame clones only, not all of them. The sample comprises more than 150,000 clones, approximately 91% of which are singletons, and nearly 1% rests with the top ten. This material consisted of peripheral blood, taken on day 0 of AZD1222 vaccination. The chain carries TRBV9 and TRBJ1-3, with D uncertain. This clonotype was obtained from an adult in good health. The CDR3 nucleotides read TGTGCCAGCAGCGTAGCTACCGGGATCTTAGCTGGAAACACCATATATTTT. It specifies CASSVATGILAGNTIYF.